Sequencing of this T cell receptor beta chain was carried out in a study of post-analysis software for immune sequencing data. Findings of the study overall: Pronounced co-clustering by F measure was evident among identically batched samples.

Researchers reported that TCR beta cDNA libraries carried unique molecular identifiers. Input of roughly 0.85 to 11 million T cells yielded roughly 0.5 million cDNA molecules. TCRdb independently ran MiXCR on the PCR reads; one entry per CDR3 protein. Found here are around 770,000 distinct CDR3 sequences, 40% to 55% of them singletons; the top ten hold approximately 5%. Regarding this clonotype: Antigen unknown.

This receptor was obtained from a girl aged 10 to 17 with multiple sclerosis. The specimen sequenced was blood.

In DNA, the CDR3 is TGCAGTGCTAGTAAGGGCCACTACGAGCAGTACTTC. This encodes CSASKGHYEQYF. The V gene is TRBV20-1, the J gene TRBJ2-7; D is uncertain. Deletions cut 3 bases from V and 3 bases from J, with 9 bases between. Germline V gene sequence: CDR1 DFQATT, CDR2 SNEGSKA (reference sequence). This CDR3 region has 12 residues.